This T cell receptor beta chain was recovered during a study of blood T cell repertoires in COVID-19. The wider study: Samples representing acute and convalescent COVID-19 were sourced from the United States, Italy and Spain. Sample material is recorded as cDNA or gDNA derived from T cells, B-cell-depleted T cells, or PBMCs.

Per the authors' pipeline: How many nucleated cells were present was estimated from reference gene primer amplification. Profiling relied on immunoSEQ multiplex PCR, and the TCRdb table lists in-frame clones only, not all of them. V, J and clone size are taken as reported in that table, and D and trimming were inferred from the DNA itself. The repertoire holds some 83,000 clones, with roughly 88% as singletons. The specimen sequenced was peripheral blood. This receptor was identified in a man aged 55-75 years with acute or convalescent COVID-19.

The CDR3 bases are TGTGCCAGCAGTTACGGAGGAGGCACCATATATTTT. Protein: CASSYGGGTIYF. The chain recombines TRBV6-2 or TRBV6-3 with TRBJ1-3; D unclear. CDR3 length: 12 amino acids. Trimming pared 2 bases from V and 9 bases from J, leaving 8 bases between. Per the germline V gene, CDR1 is MNHEY and CDR2 is SVGEGT.